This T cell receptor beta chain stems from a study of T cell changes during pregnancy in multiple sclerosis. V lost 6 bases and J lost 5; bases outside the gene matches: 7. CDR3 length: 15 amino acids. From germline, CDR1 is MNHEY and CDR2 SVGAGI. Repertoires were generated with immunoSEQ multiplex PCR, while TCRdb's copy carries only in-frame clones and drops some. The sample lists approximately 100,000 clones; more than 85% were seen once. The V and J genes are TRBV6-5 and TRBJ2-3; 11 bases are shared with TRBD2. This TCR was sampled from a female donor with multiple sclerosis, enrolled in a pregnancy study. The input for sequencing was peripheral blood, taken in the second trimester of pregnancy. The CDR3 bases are TGTGCCAGCAGGGGGGTAGCGGGAGGGGTAGATACGCAGTATTTT. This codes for CASRGVAGGVDTQYF.